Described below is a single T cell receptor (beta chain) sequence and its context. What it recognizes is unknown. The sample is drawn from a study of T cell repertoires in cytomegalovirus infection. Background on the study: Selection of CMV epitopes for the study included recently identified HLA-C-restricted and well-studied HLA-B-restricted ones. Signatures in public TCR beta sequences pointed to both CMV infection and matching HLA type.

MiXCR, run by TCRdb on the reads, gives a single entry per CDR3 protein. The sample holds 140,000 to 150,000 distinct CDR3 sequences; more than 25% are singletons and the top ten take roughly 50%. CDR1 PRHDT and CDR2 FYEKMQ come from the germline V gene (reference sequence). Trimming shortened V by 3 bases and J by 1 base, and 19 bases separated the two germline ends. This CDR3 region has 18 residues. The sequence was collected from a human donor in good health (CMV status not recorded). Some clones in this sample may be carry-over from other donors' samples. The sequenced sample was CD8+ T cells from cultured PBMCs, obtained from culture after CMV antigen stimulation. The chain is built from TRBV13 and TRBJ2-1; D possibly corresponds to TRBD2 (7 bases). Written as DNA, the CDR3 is TGTGCCAGCAGCTTTGTTTCGGGGGGCCAGGCGTCCTACAATGAGCAGTTCTTC. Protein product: CASSFVSGGQASYNEQFF.